A single sample is the source of the 18 T cell receptor beta chains below, sequenced in a study of blood T cell repertoires in COVID-19. Clones were sequenced by immunoSEQ multiplex PCR, and TCRdb holds only the in-frame ones, with some missing. The sample records 150,000 to 200,000 clones, about 89% being singletons. Sequences were obtained from peripheral blood. The source is a man between 65 and 85 years old with acute or convalescent COVID-19.

The chain couples TRBV28 to TRBJ2-3, with D perhaps matching TRBD2 (6 bases). Trimming removed 7 bases from V and 2 bases from J, with 22 bases in between. CDR1 MDHEN and CDR2 SYDVKM come from the germline V gene. CDR3 size: 17 residues. The CDR3 is CASTAPIGRKHTDTQYF. As DNA, the CDR3 is TGTGCCAGCACCGCCCCCATTGGGAGGAAACACACAGATACGCAGTATTTT.

The V call is TRBV5-6, the J call TRBJ2-7; 9 nucleotides match TRBD1. The length of the CDR3 is 15 residues. Germline V gives CDR1 SGHDT, CDR2 YYEEEE. Losses at the gene ends were 4 bases for V and 3 bases for J; bases not matched to a gene: 8. CDR3 bases: TGTGCCAGCAGCACGGTGGGACAGGGTAACTACGAGCAGTACTTC. Encoded protein: CASSTVGQGNYEQYF.

V is TRBV19 and J is TRBJ1-1; tentative D call: TRBD1 (5 bases). The germline V and J ends were trimmed by 5 bases and 10 bases, with 14 bases remaining between them. The CDR3 extends over 12 amino acids. Germline lookup yields CDR1 LNHDA and CDR2 SQIVND (reference sequence). The CDR3 here is CASSYRGSPAFF. The CDR3 nucleotides read TGTGCCAGTAGTTATAGGGGTTCACCAGCTTTCTTT. Full variable domain (rest looked up from reference TRBV19 and TRBJ1-1): DGGITQSPKYLFRKEGQNVTLSCEQNLNHDAMYWYRQDPGQGLRLIYYSQIVNDFQKGDIAEGYSVSREKKESFPLTVTSAQKNPTAFYLCASSYRGSPAFFGQGTRLTVV.

This clone was observed once. This sequence joins TRBV5-4 and TRBJ1-2, with 9 bases aligning to TRBD1. V gave up 3 bases and J gave up 4 bases; unmatched junction bases: 4. CDR3 length: 14 amino acids. CDR1 SGHNT and CDR2 YYREEE come from the germline V gene (reference sequence). CDR3 sequence: CASSWDRATYGYTF. The CDR3, as DNA: TGTGCCAGCAGCTGGGACAGGGCTACCTATGGCTACACCTTC.

The V and J genes are TRBV6-2 or TRBV6-3 and TRBJ2-3; D ambiguous. V shed 2 bases and J shed 1 base, with 10 bases lying between them. The CDR3 is made up of 15 amino acids. Looked up from germline, CDR1 is MNHEY and CDR2 is SVGEGT. The CDR3 here is CASSYIPTGTDTQYF. CDR3 DNA: TGTGCCAGCAGTTACATCCCAACAGGCACAGATACGCAGTATTTT.

The chain carries TRBV10-3 and TRBJ2-7, with TRBD1 matching 8 bases. Looked up from germline, CDR1 is ENHRY and CDR2 is SYGVKD. J gave up 3 bases and V 2 bases, and 9 bases lay outside the gene matches. CDR3 length equals 16 residues. This CDR3 is CAISEGLDREYYEQYF. CDR3 nucleotide sequence: TGTGCCATCAGTGAGGGTTTGGACAGGGAATACTACGAGCAGTACTTC.

The V call is TRBV4-1, the J call TRBJ1-1; 7 nucleotides line up with TRBD1. V dropped 6 bases and J dropped 4; count of bases not matched to a gene: 11. The CDR3 consists of 15 residues. CDR1 is MGHRA, CDR2 YSYEKL, per germline. As DNA, the CDR3 is TGCGCCAGCAGTCCTAAATATACAGGGGTCACTGAAGCTTTCTTT. This translates into CASSPKYTGVTEAFF.

The V call is TRBV2, the J call TRBJ2-1, with no clear D. Germline V gene sequence: CDR1 SNHLY, CDR2 FYNNEI. Trimming shortened V by 6 bases and J by 2 bases, and 11 bases separated the two germline ends. This CDR3 comprises 14 residues. This chain's CDR3 is CASSIDNPYNEQFF. CDR3 coding DNA: TGTGCCAGCAGCATTGACAACCCCTACAATGAGCAGTTCTTC.

The chain is built from TRBV5-4 and TRBJ2-5, with 8 nucleotides matching TRBD2. This CDR3 comprises 15 residues. Losses at the gene ends were 4 bases for V and 5 bases for J; bases not matched to a gene: 10. In germline, CDR1 is SGHNT, CDR2 YYREEE (reference sequence). The CDR3 nucleotides read TGTGCCAGCAGCGTTGATAGGACTAGCCAGGAGACCCAGTACTTC. Encoded protein: CASSVDRTSQETQYF.

CDR3 loop: CASSPRTGRTQYF. The CDR3 DNA reads TGCGCCAGCAGCCCCCGGACAGGGAGGACCCAGTACTTC. This rearrangement joins TRBV4-3 to TRBJ2-5; 8 nucleotides match TRBD1. Germline-derived CDR1 and CDR2 are LGHNA and YSLEER. The CDR3 contains 13 residues. V lost 4 bases, J lost 7 bases, and 5 bases stayed unmatched.

This rearrangement joins TRBV15 to TRBJ2-3; D is uncertain. V shed 1 base and J shed 4 bases, with 9 bases lying between them. CDR1 and CDR2 (germline): LNHNV, YYDKDF (reference sequence). CDR3 length: 14 amino acids. CDR3 bases: TGTGCCACCAGCAGAGCTCCGTTATCAGATACGCAGTATTTT. It specifies CATSRAPLSDTQYF.

The chain couples TRBV7-2 to TRBJ2-7; D perhaps matches TRBD1 (5 bases). There are 13 residues in the CDR3. CDR1 is SGHTA and CDR2 is FQGNSA in the germline V gene. V was cut by 5 bases and J by 0 bases, with 8 bases left in between. As DNA, the CDR3 is TGTGCCAGCAGCGTCAGGGACTCCTACGAGCAGTACTTC. Amino acids: CASSVRDSYEQYF. Using reference TRBV7-2 and TRBJ2-7 for the parts outside the CDR3, the full variable domain is GAGVSQSPSNKVTEKGKDVELRCDPISGHTALYWYRQSLGQGLEFLIYFQGNSAPDKSGLPSDRFSAERTGGSVSTLTIQRTQQEDSAVYLCASSVRDSYEQYFGPGTRLTVT.

This sequence joins TRBV2 and TRBJ1-4, with TRBD1 identical over 8 bases. V lost 7 bases, J lost 0 bases, and 4 bases stayed unmatched. Germline-derived CDR1 and CDR2 are SNHLY and FYNNEI. The CDR3 contains 15 residues. The CDR3 sequence is CASTGGMPTNEKLFF. DNA for the CDR3: TGTGCCAGCACAGGGGGCATGCCAACTAATGAAAAACTGTTTTTT.

V is TRBV6-4 and J is TRBJ2-5; possibly TRBD1 for D (6 bases). V was trimmed by 10 bases and J by 5 bases, leaving 23 bases between them. The CDR3 runs to 15 residues. The V gene's germline CDR1 is MRHNA and CDR2 SNTAGT. For the CDR3, the DNA is TGTGCCACCAGGGGTCAGGGTGGTAAATTGGAGACCCAGTACTTC. The encoded protein is CATRGQGGKLETQYF.

The chain employs TRBV10-3 and TRBJ2-7; D is unclear. Germline V gene data show CDR1 as ENHRY and CDR2 as SYGVKD. V lost 8 bases and J lost 3, with 14 bases in between. The length of the CDR3 is 13 residues. The CDR3 nucleotides read TGTGCCATCGGTTCCGGGTTCTACTACGAGCAGTACTTC. This encodes CAIGSGFYYEQYF.

V usage is TRBV19 and J usage is TRBJ1-2, with D hard to call. Germline V gene data show CDR1 as LNHDA and CDR2 as SQIVND (reference sequence). V lost 9 bases and J lost 4, with 15 bases in between. The CDR3 runs 13 residues. CDR3 DNA: TGTGCCAGCGATGCCGGGGAGGGCTATGGCTACACCTTC. Translated, it gives CASDAGEGYGYTF.

The V and J genes are TRBV5-4 and TRBJ2-4; a weak D match, TRBD1 (6 bases). Germline lookup yields CDR1 SGHNT and CDR2 YYREEE (reference sequence). The CDR3 loop spans 13 amino acids. Trimming pared 4 bases from V and 8 bases from J, leaving 13 bases between. CDR3 residues: CASSLTGKDIQYF. The CDR3 DNA is TGTGCCAGCAGCCTCACAGGGAAGGACATTCAGTACTTC.

Worth noting for this clone: Compared with germline, one end of the junction differs, possibly owing to a read error. This chain joins TRBV28 and TRBJ2-1, with D hard to call. The CDR3 sequence is 15 residues long. Germline V lookup: CDR1 MDHEN, CDR2 SYDVKM. The CDR3 is CASSFAYSSYNKQFF. CDR3 DNA sequence: TGTGCCAGCAGTTTCGCATACAGCTCCTACAATAAGCAGTTCTTC.